This TCR beta chain stems from a study of blood T cell repertoires in COVID-19. This CDR3 is 14 amino acids long. J gave up 8 bases and V 6 bases, and 7 bases lay outside the gene matches. Germline V lookup: CDR1 MNHEY, CDR2 SMNVEV (reference sequence). Here immunoSEQ multiplex PCR was the method, and the copy in TCRdb shows in-frame clones only, minus some. The data show just under 60,000 clones, roughly 80% seen once. This chain connects TRBV27 to TRBJ1-4, with TRBD1 matching over 9 bases. This clonotype was sampled from a man older than 75 with COVID-19, enrolled during active disease. The sample taken for sequencing was peripheral blood. The CDR3 protein is CASRIQGATEKLFF. Written as DNA, the CDR3 is TGTGCCAGCAGGATACAGGGGGCGACGGAAAAACTGTTTTTT. Combining the CDR3 with reference TRBV27 and TRBJ1-4 gives the whole variable domain EAQVTQNPRYLITVTGKKLTVTCSQNMNHEYMSWYRQDPGLGLRQIYYSMNVEVTDKGDVPEGYKVSRKEKRNFPLILESPSPNQTSLYFCASRIQGATEKLFFGSGTQLSVL.